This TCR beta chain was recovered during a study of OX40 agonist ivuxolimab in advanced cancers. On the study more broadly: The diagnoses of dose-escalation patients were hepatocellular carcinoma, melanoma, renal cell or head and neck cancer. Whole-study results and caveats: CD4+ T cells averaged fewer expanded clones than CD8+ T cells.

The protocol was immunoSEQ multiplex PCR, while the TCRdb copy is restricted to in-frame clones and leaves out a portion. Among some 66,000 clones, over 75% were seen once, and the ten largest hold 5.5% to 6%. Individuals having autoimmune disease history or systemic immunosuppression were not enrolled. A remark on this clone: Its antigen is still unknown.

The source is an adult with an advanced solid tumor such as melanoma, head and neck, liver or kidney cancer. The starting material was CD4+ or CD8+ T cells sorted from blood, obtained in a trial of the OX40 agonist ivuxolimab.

The CDR3 sequence: CASSIWGNDEAFF. The CDR3, as DNA: TGTGCCAGTAGTATCTGGGGGAACGATGAAGCTTTCTTT. This rearrangement joins TRBV19 to TRBJ1-1; TRBD1 is a possible D gene (5 bases). The germline V gene has CDR1 LNHDA and CDR2 SQIVND (reference sequence). V lost 3 bases and J lost 7, with 12 bases in between. This CDR3 region has 13 residues.